A selection of T cell receptor beta chains follows, all from one sample in a study of technical replicates of blood from several donors. Using immunoSEQ multiplex PCR, the repertoire was profiled, and TCRdb retains in-frame clones only, with some absent. The sample lists tens of thousands of clones; under 95% were seen once. Specimen: T cells isolated from PBMCs. The receptors shown here come from a human donor in good health. The CDR3 runs from the conserved cysteine through the conserved F or W. The order of the fields is J gene, V gene, D gene, CDR3 protein, CDR3 DNA. A D gene is named only where the DNA matches it firmly.

TRBJ2-7 | TRBV4-1 | TRBD1 | CASSQPGGDRAYEQYF | TGCGCCAGCAGCCAACCCGGCGGGGACAGGGCCTACGAGCAGTACTTC
TRBJ2-7 | TRBV5-1 | . | CASSFRSSYEQYF | TGCGCCAGCAGCTTTCGTAGCTCCTACGAGCAGTACTTC
TRBJ2-7 | TRBV4-2 | TRBD2 | CASSHSTSGRQYEQYF | TGTGCCAGCAGCCATAGCACTAGCGGGAGACAATACGAGCAGTACTTC
TRBJ1-2 | TRBV4-1 | . | CASSPAGNGGYTF | TGCGCCAGCAGCCCGGCAGGTAATGGCGGCTACACCTTC
TRBJ1-1 | TRBV7-3 | TRBD1 | CATPRTGAPLANTEAFF | TGTGCTACTCCCCGGACAGGAGCCCCTCTGGCGAACACTGAAGCTTTCTTT
TRBJ2-1 | TRBV7-9 | . | CASSIDTVYNEQFF | TGTGCCAGCAGCATCGACACTGTCTACAATGAGCAGTTCTTC
TRBJ2-3 | TRBV28 | TRBD1 | CASTGRTGATSTDTQYF | TGTGCCAGCACCGGAAGGACAGGGGCGACTAGCACAGATACGCAGTATTTT
TRBJ1-2 | TRBV7-9 | TRBD1 | CASSSGVTGRYGYTF | TGTGCCAGCAGCTCCGGGGTGACAGGGCGCTATGGCTACACCTTC
TRBJ1-1 | TRBV10-2 | . | CASLPGVNTEAFF | TGCGCCAGTCTTCCGGGGGTGAACACTGAAGCTTTCTTT
TRBJ1-1 | TRBV28 | . | CASRQGGTEAFF | TGTGCCAGCAGGCAAGGGGGAACTGAAGCTTTCTTT
TRBJ2-1 | TRBV28 | TRBD2 | CASSRGGSSYNEQFF | TGTGCCAGCAGTCGGGGGGGAAGCTCCTACAATGAGCAGTTCTTC